The TCR beta chain described here comes from a study of PD-1 blockade in classical Hodgkin lymphoma. Whole-study findings and limits: The baseline diversity of complete responders showed similarity to that of newly diagnosed patients.

Brentuximab vedotin exposure varied among the patients, all of whom had relapsed after autologous stem cell transplantation. About this clone itself: What it binds is unknown.

The data were produced by immunoSEQ multiplex PCR, yet TCRdb's version contains in-frame clones alone and is incomplete. The sample holds around 40,000 clones, 75% to 85% seen once. CDR3 length: 14 amino acids. V lost 1 base and J lost 8, with 14 bases in between. Germline V gene lookup returns CDR1 SGHTA and CDR2 FQGNSA. V is TRBV7-2 and J is TRBJ1-1; a weak D match, TRBD1 (5 bases). The clonotype was recovered from a human donor with classical Hodgkin lymphoma. Sequenced material: peripheral blood mononuclear cells (PBMCs), taken at baseline. DNA of the CDR3: TGTGCCAGCAGCTTAGGAGGGGTGGCCCCCGAAGCTTTCTTT. Residues: CASSLGGVAPEAFF.